Listed below are T cell receptor beta chains from one sample, sequenced in a study of T cell responses to AZD1222 COVID-19 vaccine. Data came from immunoSEQ multiplex PCR; TCRdb stores just in-frame clones and leaves some out. The table lists about 72,000 clones, about nine tenths of them singletons. The source was peripheral blood, collected 28 days after the second AZD1222 dose. These receptors were obtained from an adult who received the AZD1222 COVID-19 vaccine. The CDR3 runs from the conserved cysteine through the conserved F or W. Fields, in order: J gene, V gene, D gene, clone size, CDR3 protein, CDR3 DNA. The D gene is left open where the match is weak. Expanded clones get a size class; other rows say once, few or many, or leave the size out.

>TRBJ1-1|TRBV6-2/TRBV6-3|.|.
CASSLGISWIEAFF
TGTGCCAGCAGTCTTGGTATTTCGTGGATTGAAGCTTTCTTT
>TRBJ2-4|TRBV15|.|.
CATIPLGRGAKNIQYF
TGTGCCACCATACCACTGGGGCGAGGAGCCAAAAACATTCAGTACTTC
>TRBJ1-2|TRBV2|.|.
CASSEEVGPYGYTF
TGTGCCAGCAGTGAAGAGGTGGGCCCCTATGGCTACACCTTC
>TRBJ2-1|TRBV7-9|.|.
CASSRQNNEQFF
TGTGCCAGCAGCCGCCAGAACAATGAGCAGTTCTTC
>TRBJ2-7|TRBV3-1/TRBV3-2|TRBD1|.
CASSRQGTYEQYF
TGTGCCAGCAGCCGACAGGGGACCTACGAGCAGTACTTC
>TRBJ1-6|TRBV7-8|.|.
CASSPKPGSNSPLHF
TGTGCCAGCAGCCCTAAGCCAGGGTCAAATTCACCCCTCCACTTT
>TRBJ2-7|TRBV11-3|.|.
CASSSPGLPYEQYF
TGTGCCAGCAGCTCCCCCGGACTGCCCTACGAGCAGTACTTC
>TRBJ1-3|TRBV7-6|TRBD1|once
CASSSSHQGATTIYF
TGTGCCAGCAGCTCATCCCACCAGGGGGCAACCACCATATATTTT
>TRBJ1-5|TRBV28|.|few
CASSKHTGNGSPQHF
TGTGCCAGCAGTAAACATACAGGGAACGGATCGCCCCAGCATTTT
>TRBJ1-2|TRBV6-5|.|.
CASSRGGVLDYGYTF
TGTGCCAGCAGTCGAGGTGGGGTCCTTGACTATGGCTACACCTTC
>TRBJ1-4|TRBV5-4|.|.
CASSLVTGGHEKLFF
TGTGCCAGCAGCTTGGTTACAGGAGGGCATGAAAAACTGTTTTTT
>TRBJ2-5|TRBV28|.|.
CASRQPGEETQYF
TGTGCCAGCAGGCAACCGGGGGAAGAGACCCAGTACTTC
>TRBJ1-6|TRBV5-1|TRBD1|.
CASSLGDSFNSPLHF
TGCGCCAGCAGCTTGGGGGACAGTTTTAATTCACCCCTCCACTTT
>TRBJ1-3|TRBV6-5|.|.
CASSQSHAGNTIYF
TGTGCCAGCAGTCAAAGCCATGCAGGAAACACCATATATTTT
>TRBJ2-3|TRBV6-5|TRBD1|.
CASSYSTGAPDTQYF
TGTGCCAGCAGTTACTCGACAGGGGCCCCAGATACGCAGTATTTT
>TRBJ2-1|TRBV5-5|.|.
CASSILHGAGDEQFF
TGTGCCAGCAGCATACTACACGGGGCTGGCGATGAGCAGTTCTTC
>TRBJ1-2|TRBV27|.|.
CASSSQDGYTF
TGTGCCAGTTCCTCGCAGGACGGCTACACCTTC
>TRBJ2-2|TRBV3-1/TRBV3-2|TRBD2|.
CASSQPPAGATGELFF
TGTGCCAGCAGCCAACCTCCAGCGGGAGCCACCGGGGAGCTGTTTTTT
>TRBJ1-1|TRBV10-3|.|.
CAISDRQAMNTEAFF
TGTGCCATCAGTGACCGACAGGCCATGAACACTGAAGCTTTCTTT
>TRBJ2-3|TRBV4-2|.|.
CASSQVFSTISGTDTQYF
TGTGCCAGCAGCCAGGTTTTCTCGACGATATCGGGCACAGATACGCAGTATTTT
>TRBJ1-1|TRBV11-3|.|.
CASSHRNTEAFF
TGTGCCAGCAGCCATAGAAACACTGAAGCTTTCTTT
>TRBJ1-5|TRBV14|.|.
CASSRGGNQPQHF
TGTGCCAGCAGCCGGGGAGGCAATCAGCCCCAGCATTTT
>TRBJ1-2|TRBV3-1/TRBV3-2|TRBD1|.
CASSQNGQGAYGYTF
TGTGCCAGCAGCCAAAACGGACAGGGGGCCTATGGCTACACCTTC
>TRBJ2-2|TRBV10-3|TRBD1|.
CAISSSGTAPGELFF
TGTGCCATCAGTTCCTCCGGGACAGCCCCCGGGGAGCTGTTTTTT
>TRBJ1-1|TRBV30|.|once
CAWSGGNTEAFF
TGTGCCTGGAGCGGGGGGAACACTGAAGCTTTCTTT
>TRBJ2-1|TRBV28|.|.
CASSLLGGQGNEQFF
TGTGCCAGCAGTTTACTGGGCGGGCAGGGCAATGAGCAGTTCTTC
>TRBJ1-2|TRBV7-8|.|.
CASSPVRGHGYTF
TGTGCCAGCAGCCCGGTTAGGGGACACGGCTACACCTTC
>TRBJ2-2|TRBV11-3|.|.
CASSLGLVRGSGELFF
TGTGCCAGCAGCTTAGGGTTAGTCAGAGGATCCGGGGAGCTGTTTTTT
>TRBJ1-5|TRBV4-2|.|.
CASSPGANRDQPQHF
TGTGCCAGCAGCCCCGGGGCCAACAGGGATCAGCCCCAGCATTTT
>TRBJ1-3|TRBV6-5|.|.
CASREGPRGNTIYF
TGTGCCAGCAGGGAGGGACCACGAGGAAACACCATATATTTT
>TRBJ2-7|TRBV5-1|.|.
CASSVTSPYEQYF
TGCGCCAGCAGCGTTACTAGCCCCTACGAGCAGTACTTC
>TRBJ1-5|TRBV19|.|.
CASSISEDQPQHF
TGTGCCAGTAGTATAAGCGAGGATCAACCCCAGCATTTT
>TRBJ1-5|TRBV2|.|.
CASTPWGESNQPQHF
TGTGCCAGCACCCCCTGGGGAGAAAGCAATCAGCCCCAGCATTTT
>TRBJ1-2|TRBV28|.|.
CASNGRGSGGYTF
TGTGCCAGCAACGGGAGGGGATCCGGCGGCTACACCTTC
>TRBJ2-3|TRBV27|TRBD2|.
CASRIAGTTDTQYF
TGTGCCAGCAGAATAGCGGGAACCACAGATACGCAGTATTTT
>TRBJ1-4|TRBV7-2|.|.
CASSLGDGTTNEKLFF
TGTGCCAGCAGCCTAGGGGACGGCACAACTAATGAAAAACTGTTTTTT
>TRBJ1-1|TRBV7-9|TRBD1|once
CASSSGTADTEAFF
TGTGCCAGCAGCTCAGGGACAGCCGACACTGAAGCTTTCTTT
>TRBJ2-7|TRBV18|.|.
CASSLPGRSYEQYF
TGTGCCAGCTCACTGCCGGGAAGGAGCTACGAGCAGTACTTC
>TRBJ1-1|TRBV5-1|TRBD1|.
CASSLTGGTTEAFF
TGCGCCAGCAGCCTTACAGGGGGAACCACTGAAGCTTTCTTT
>TRBJ1-6|TRBV7-9|TRBD1|.
CASSPTNRGSYNSPLHF
TGTGCCAGCAGCCCAACAAACAGGGGCTCCTATAATTCACCCCTCCACTTT
>TRBJ1-4|TRBV5-1|TRBD1|.
CASSFSLTGGVQTEKLFF
TGCGCCAGCAGCTTCTCCTTAACAGGGGGCGTTCAGACTGAAAAACTGTTTTTT
>TRBJ2-1|TRBV4-3|.|.
CASSQGPYNEQFF
TGCGCCAGCAGCCAAGGCCCCTACAATGAGCAGTTCTTC
>TRBJ2-1|TRBV4-1|.|few
CASSQVDLFSYNEQFF
TGCGCCAGCAGCCAAGTGGACCTTTTCTCCTACAATGAGCAGTTCTTC
>TRBJ2-1|TRBV19|TRBD2|.
CASSQTSGSYNEQFF
TGTGCCAGTAGCCAGACTAGCGGGTCTTACAATGAGCAGTTCTTC
>TRBJ2-1|TRBV30|.|.
CAWSVSGIYNEQFF
TGTGCCTGGAGTGTATCCGGTATTTACAATGAGCAGTTCTTC
>TRBJ1-5|TRBV4-1|.|.
CASSQRVESNQPQHF
TGCGCCAGCAGCCAAAGGGTCGAAAGTAATCAGCCCCAGCATTTT
>TRBJ1-2|TRBV12-3/TRBV12-4|.|.
CAIVKAVHYGYTF
TGTGCCATCGTAAAGGCGGTACACTATGGCTACACCTTC
>TRBJ1-1|TRBV4-3|.|.
CASSHAGAGTEAFF
TGCGCCAGCAGCCACGCAGGGGCCGGCACTGAAGCTTTCTTT
>TRBJ2-5|TRBV6-5|.|.
CASIGRRDVCVTQYF
TGTGCCAGCATCGGGCGGAGAGACGTATGTGTGACCCAGTACTTC
>TRBJ2-3|TRBV19|.|.
CASSIGPDTQYF
TGTGCCAGTAGTATCGGTCCAGATACGCAGTATTTT
>TRBJ1-6|TRBV16|TRBD1|few
CASSPTGSVSPLHF
TGTGCCAGCAGCCCGACAGGGAGCGTGTCACCCCTCCACTTT
>TRBJ1-5|TRBV3-1/TRBV3-2|.|.
CASSQDWSNQPQHF
TGTGCCAGCAGCCAAGACTGGAGCAATCAGCCCCAGCATTTT
>TRBJ1-5|TRBV5-4|.|.
CASSADPNQPQHF
TGTGCCAGCAGCGCCGACCCTAATCAGCCCCAGCATTTT
>TRBJ2-7|TRBV29-1|.|.
CSVEDEREQVYEQYF
TGCAGCGTTGAAGATGAAAGGGAACAGGTCTACGAGCAGTACTTC